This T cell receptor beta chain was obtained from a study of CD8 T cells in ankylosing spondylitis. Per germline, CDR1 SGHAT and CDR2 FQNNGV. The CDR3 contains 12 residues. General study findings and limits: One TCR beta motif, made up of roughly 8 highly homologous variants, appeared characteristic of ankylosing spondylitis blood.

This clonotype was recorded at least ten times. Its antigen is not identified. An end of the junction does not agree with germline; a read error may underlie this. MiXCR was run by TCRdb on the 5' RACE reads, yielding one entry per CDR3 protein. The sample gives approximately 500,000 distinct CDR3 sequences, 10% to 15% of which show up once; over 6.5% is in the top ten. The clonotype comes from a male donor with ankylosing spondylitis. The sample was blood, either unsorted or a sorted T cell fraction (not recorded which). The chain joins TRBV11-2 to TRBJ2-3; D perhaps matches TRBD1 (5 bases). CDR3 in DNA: TGTGCCAGCAGTTTAGGGGCGGATACGCAGTATTTT. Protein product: CASSLGADTQYF.